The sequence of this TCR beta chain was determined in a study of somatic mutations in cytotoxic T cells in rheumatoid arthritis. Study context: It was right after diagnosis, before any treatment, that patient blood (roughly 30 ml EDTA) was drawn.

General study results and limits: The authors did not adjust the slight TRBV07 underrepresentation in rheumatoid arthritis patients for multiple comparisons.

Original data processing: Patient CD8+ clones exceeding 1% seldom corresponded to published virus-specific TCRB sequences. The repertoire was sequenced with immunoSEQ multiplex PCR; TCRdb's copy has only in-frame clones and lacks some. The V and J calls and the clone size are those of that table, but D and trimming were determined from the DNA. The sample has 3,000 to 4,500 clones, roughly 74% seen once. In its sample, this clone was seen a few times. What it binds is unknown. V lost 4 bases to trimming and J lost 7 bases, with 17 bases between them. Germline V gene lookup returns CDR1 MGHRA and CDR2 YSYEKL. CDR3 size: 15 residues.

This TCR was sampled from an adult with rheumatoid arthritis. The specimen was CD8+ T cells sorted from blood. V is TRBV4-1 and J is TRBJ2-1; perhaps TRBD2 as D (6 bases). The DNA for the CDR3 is TGCGCCAGCAGCCCCCTACTAGCTCCGGGGAATGAGCAGTTCTTC. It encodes CASSPLLAPGNEQFF.